Below are 24 T cell receptor beta chains sequenced from a single sample in a study of blood T cell repertoires in COVID-19. Some clones are missing from TCRdb's copy, which holds only in-frame ones; the method was immunoSEQ multiplex PCR. The profile shows some 200,000 clones, 82% of them singletons. The sequenced material came from PBMCs or T cells enriched from blood (not recorded which). These receptors originate from a man in his forties or fifties who had recovered from COVID-19.

This clone was seen only a few times. The rearrangement joins TRBV14 to TRBJ2-2; D is uncertain. CDR1 is SGHDN and CDR2 is FVKESK in the germline V gene. V was clipped by 4 bases and J by 4 bases, with 7 bases between them. The CDR3 has 13 amino acids. The DNA for the CDR3 is TGTGCCAGCAGCCGGCAGCGCACCGGGGAGCTGTTTTTT. This encodes CASSRQRTGELFF.

The rearrangement uses TRBV7-9 and TRBJ1-5; a possible D gene is TRBD1 (5 bases). CDR3 size: 13 residues. V was pared by 3 bases and J by 4 bases, with 7 bases between. Germline V gives CDR1 SEHNR, CDR2 FQNEAQ (reference sequence). CDR3 amino acids: CASSFGGNQPQHF. As DNA, the CDR3 is TGTGCCAGCAGCTTTGGGGGGAATCAGCCCCAGCATTTT. Using reference TRBV7-9 and TRBJ1-5 for the parts outside the CDR3, the full variable domain is DTGVSQNPRHKITKRGQNVTFRCDPISEHNRLYWYRQTLGQGPEFLTYFQNEAQLEKSRLLSDRFSAERPKGSFSTLEIQRTEQGDSAMYLCASSFGGNQPQHFGDGTRLSIL.

This chain joins TRBV5-1 and TRBJ1-2, with D maybe TRBD1 (6 bases). Germline CDR1 is SGHRS and CDR2 is YFSETQ. Between the trimmed V and J ends, which lost 5 bases and 1 base, there was a span of 18 bases. The CDR3 extends over 16 amino acids. CDR3 nucleotides: TGCGCCAGCAGACTTGGCACGGACAGCTATAACTATGGCTACACCTTC. As protein: CASRLGTDSYNYGYTF.

The V gene is TRBV30, the J gene TRBJ1-2; no clear D gene. The ends were cut back, 0 bases at V and 8 bases at J, with 13 bases in the middle. The CDR3 is made up of 13 amino acids. Looked up from germline, CDR1 is GTSNPN and CDR2 is SVGIG (reference sequence). The CDR3 DNA reads as TGTGCCTGGAGTGTAGCGGGATCCGTAGGCTACACCTTC. It specifies CAWSVAGSVGYTF.

Of note for this clone: The DNA is left out, because the CDR3 cannot be placed on it with certainty; the CDR3 is given as TCRdb lists it. The chain is built from TRBV19 and TRBJ2-1; the table assigns TRBD2, which was not confirmed against the DNA. Germline V gives CDR1 LNHDA, CDR2 SQIVND (reference sequence). The CDR3 is 17 residues long, counting both termini. The CDR3 loop is CASTSVWSASSYNEQFF.

This chain joins TRBV3-1 (or the pseudogene TRBV3-2) and TRBJ2-7; tentative D call: TRBD1 (6 bases). Germline V CDR1 and CDR2: LGHDT, YNNKEL (reference sequence). Trimming pared 1 base from V and 3 bases from J, leaving 10 bases between. This CDR3 is built from 14 residues. CDR3 sequence: CASSQADRNYEQYF. CDR3 DNA: TGTGCCAGCAGCCAAGCGGACAGAAACTACGAGCAGTACTTC.

This clone appeared once. V gene TRBV28 combines with J gene TRBJ1-1; 8 bases are a match to TRBD1. Germline trimming cut 5 bases from V and 10 bases from J; bases unmatched to any gene: 12. The CDR3 has 14 residues. CDR1 is MDHEN, CDR2 SYDVKM, per germline. CDR3 loop: CASSPSGDRTRAFF. CDR3 sequence (DNA): TGTGCCAGCAGTCCCTCGGGGGACAGGACACGAGCTTTCTTT.

The chain uses TRBV10-3 and TRBJ2-2; TRBD1 matches at 8 bases. Germline-derived CDR1 and CDR2 are ENHRY and SYGVKD. V was pared by 0 bases and J by 6 bases, with 9 bases of the junction left unmatched. This CDR3 comprises 17 residues. The CDR3 reads CAISESPGQVGAGELFF. The CDR3 nucleotides are TGTGCCATCAGTGAGTCCCCGGGACAGGTGGGGGCCGGGGAGCTGTTTTTT.

V and J are TRBV5-4 and TRBJ1-2; D is possibly TRBD1 (6 bases). This CDR3 region has 14 residues. Germline V gene lookup returns CDR1 SGHNT and CDR2 YYREEE (reference sequence). Trimming took 1 base from V and 4 from J, leaving 11 bases between them. CDR3 in DNA: TGTGCCAGCAGCTTGAGGGGGGGGAGCTATGGCTACACCTTC. This codes for CASSLRGGSYGYTF. Variable domain in full (rest from reference TRBV5-4 and TRBJ1-2): ETGVTQSPTHLIKTRGQQVTLRCSSQSGHNTVSWYQQALGQGPQFIFQYYREEENGRGNFPPRFSGLQFPNYSSELNVNALELDDSALYLCASSLRGGSYGYTFGSGTRLTVV.

V gene TRBV7-9 combines with J gene TRBJ2-1; 11 bases line up with TRBD2. The germline V gene encodes CDR1 SEHNR and CDR2 FQNEAQ (reference sequence). The CDR3 is 16 amino acids. J was trimmed by 4 bases and V by 3 bases; bases with no gene match: 5. The CDR3 sequence: CASSFVLAGGYNEQFF. CDR3 sequence (DNA): TGTGCCAGCAGCTTCGTCCTAGCGGGAGGATACAATGAGCAGTTCTTC.

The chain is built from TRBV7-9 and TRBJ1-4, with D uncertain. Trimming stripped 5 bases from V and 2 bases from J, with 12 bases between. CDR1 SEHNR and CDR2 FQNEAQ come from the germline V gene (reference sequence). The CDR3 covers 15 residues. The DNA for the CDR3 is TGTGCCAGCAGCCCATCGCGAGGGACTAATGAAAAACTGTTTTTT. Translation gives CASSPSRGTNEKLFF.

The V call is TRBV24-1, the J call TRBJ2-3; TRBD1 matches at 9 bases. V was clipped by 3 bases and J by 3 bases; unmatched bases: 9. Germline assignment: CDR1 KGHDR and CDR2 SFDVKD. The CDR3 totals 17 residues. CDR3 sequence: CATSDRGQGSITDTQYF. The DNA for the CDR3 is TGTGCCACCAGTGATAGAGGACAGGGGAGTATTACAGATACGCAGTATTTT.

This rearrangement joins TRBV4-1 to TRBJ2-7, with 12 bases identical to TRBD2. Germline values: CDR1 MGHRA, CDR2 YSYEKL. V gave up 0 bases and J gave up 5 bases; unmatched junction bases: 8. This CDR3 is 17 amino acids long. CDR3 region: CASSQDFLAGGRHEQYF. CDR3 sequence (DNA): TGCGCCAGCAGCCAAGATTTCCTAGCGGGAGGGCGCCACGAGCAGTACTTC.

The J gene is TRBJ1-2, the V gene TRBV9; the D gene is possibly TRBD1 (5 bases). The V end was cut by 4 bases, the J end by 4 bases, with 11 bases between. Germline CDR1 and CDR2: SGDLS and YYNGEE. The CDR3 has 13 amino acids. The CDR3 nucleotides are TGTGCCAGCAGCCAGGACACATTCTATGGCTACACCTTC. It yields the protein CASSQDTFYGYTF.

This clone was seen a handful of times. This chain joins TRBV12-5 and TRBJ1-1, with unresolved D. V shed 4 bases and J shed 4 bases, with 13 bases lying between them. The germline gives CDR1 LGHNT, CDR2 FRNRAP. This CDR3 has 14 residues. CDR3 sequence reads: CASGSYLSSTEAFF. The CDR3 coding sequence is TGTGCTAGTGGTTCCTACCTCTCAAGCACTGAAGCTTTCTTT.

CDR3 region: CASSWGLAGVPDTQYF. CDR3 in DNA: TGTGCCAGCAGCTGGGGACTAGCGGGAGTCCCAGATACGCAGTATTTT. The chain carries TRBV9 and TRBJ2-3, with 14 bases aligning to TRBD2. CDR1 SGDLS and CDR2 YYNGEE come from the germline V gene. CDR3 length: 16 amino acids. V lost 4 bases and J lost 4; bases outside the gene matches: 5.

The table lists this clone with many counts. The chain couples TRBV2 to TRBJ1-4, with a weak D call TRBD1 (5 bases). V lost 3 bases, J lost 6 bases, and 11 bases lay in between. The length of the CDR3 is 14 residues. Germline V lookup: CDR1 SNHLY, CDR2 FYNNEI. The chain's CDR3 is CASSDGGRHEKLFF. In DNA, the CDR3 is TGTGCCAGCAGTGATGGGGGGAGACATGAAAAACTGTTTTTT.

V and J are TRBV7-2 and TRBJ1-1; D not certain. This CDR3 has 15 residues. CDR1 SGHTA and CDR2 FQGNSA come from the germline V gene. V shed 0 bases and J shed 0 bases, with 8 bases lying between them. DNA of the CDR3: TGTGCCAGCAGCTTAGCGACACAGCTGAACACTGAAGCTTTCTTT. It encodes CASSLATQLNTEAFF. The full variable domain, completed using reference TRBV7-2 and TRBJ1-1, is GAGVSQSPSNKVTEKGKDVELRCDPISGHTALYWYRQSLGQGLEFLIYFQGNSAPDKSGLPSDRFSAERTGGSVSTLTIQRTQQEDSAVYLCASSLATQLNTEAFFGQGTRLTVV.

The rearrangement uses TRBV3-1 (or the pseudogene TRBV3-2) and TRBJ2-5, with TRBD2 matching over 8 bases. CDR1 and CDR2 (germline): LGHDT, YNNKEL (reference sequence). The CDR3 consists of 16 residues. With 1 base clipped from V and 5 bases from J, the junction kept 9 bases outside the gene matches. CDR3 amino acids: CASSQVRPRGGETQYF. CDR3 in DNA: TGTGCCAGCAGCCAAGTACGCCCTCGCGGGGGGGAGACCCAGTACTTC.

This clone was seen only once. The genes are TRBV5-4 and TRBJ2-2; TRBD1 might be the D (6 bases). Trimming shortened V by 4 bases and J by 3 bases, and 10 bases separated the two germline ends. The CDR3 spans 14 residues. Looked up from germline, CDR1 is SGHNT and CDR2 is YYREEE (reference sequence). CDR3 nucleotides: TGTGCCAGCAGCAGAAGACAGGACACCGGGGAGCTGTTTTTT. The encoded protein is CASSRRQDTGELFF.

The chain joins TRBV7-8 to TRBJ2-1, with TRBD1 as a possible D gene (6 bases). V was trimmed by 4 bases and J by 4 bases, leaving 17 bases between them. Germline CDR1 and CDR2: SGHVS and FQNEAQ. CDR3 length: 16 amino acids. The CDR3 DNA sequence: TGTGCCAGCAGCTATCGTGGGGCACAGGGATACAATGAGCAGTTCTTC. Translation gives CASSYRGAQGYNEQFF.

The chain uses TRBV27 and TRBJ2-7, with 10 bases lining up with TRBD2. CDR1 MNHEY and CDR2 SMNVEV come from the germline V gene (reference sequence). V was clipped by 2 bases and J by 2 bases; unmatched bases: 9. CDR3 size: 17 residues. CDR3 in DNA: TGTGCCAGCAGTTTAAGGAGCGGGAGGGGCCCCGCCTACGAGCAGTACTTC. Amino acid sequence: CASSLRSGRGPAYEQYF.

The chain recombines TRBV28 with TRBJ1-2; 8 positions match TRBD1. Unmatched junction bases numbered 9, after V lost 4 bases and J lost 5 bases. Germline V gene sequence: CDR1 MDHEN, CDR2 SYDVKM. The CDR3 totals 15 residues. This CDR3 is CASSSPDREGYGYTF. CDR3 DNA sequence: TGTGCCAGCAGTTCTCCGGACAGGGAGGGGTATGGCTACACCTTC.

The rearrangement uses TRBV27 and TRBJ1-1; D gene ambiguous. V gave up 5 bases and J gave up 0 bases, with 7 bases separating them. This CDR3 comprises 13 residues. Germline V CDR1 and CDR2: MNHEY, SMNVEV (reference sequence). CDR3 sequence (DNA): TGTGCCAGCAGTCCAAGCATGAACACTGAAGCTTTCTTT. Its translation is CASSPSMNTEAFF.